The entry below gives a single T cell receptor beta chain sequence along with its context. This entry is derived from a study of technical replicates of blood from a few donors. CDR3 size: 16 residues. V was pared by 4 bases and J by 1 base, with 8 bases of the junction left unmatched. Germline CDR1 and CDR2: MNHEY and SMNVEV (reference sequence). The protocol was immunoSEQ multiplex PCR, while the TCRdb copy is restricted to in-frame clones and leaves out a portion. The repertoire has tens of thousands of clones, under 95% of them found once; the top ten carry 0.3% to 0.5%. The TCR originated in a human donor in good health. The V gene is TRBV27, the J gene TRBJ2-5, with 8 bases aligning to TRBD2. The sequenced sample consisted of T cells isolated from PBMCs. In nucleotides, the CDR3 is TGTGCCAGCAGTTACCTAGCGGGTAGTGGCCAAGAGACCCAGTACTTC. It specifies CASSYLAGSGQETQYF.